Presented here are 26 T cell receptor beta chains from one specimen sequenced in a study of blood T cell repertoires in COVID-19. Sequencing used immunoSEQ multiplex PCR; TCRdb keeps in-frame clones, though not all of them. The data contain approximately 250,000 clones, about 87% of them singletons. The material sequenced was PBMCs or T cells enriched from blood (not recorded which). The source is a woman aged 35 to 49 who had been exposed to COVID-19.

This clone was seen once. The chain carries TRBV25-1 and TRBJ1-5, with 10 bases that match TRBD1. Germline V gene lookup returns CDR1 MGHDK and CDR2 SYGVNS. Trimming at V came to 5 bases and at J to 0 bases, leaving 10 bases not matched to a gene. CDR3 length: 18 residues. CDR3 coding DNA: TGTGCCAGCAGTTACCGGGACAGGGGTTTTTATAGCAATCAGCCCCAGCATTTT. It translates to CASSYRDRGFYSNQPQHF.

Points on this clone: The same CDR3 can be traced to other DNA sequences in this sample. J is TRBJ2-2 and V is TRBV2, with D possibly TRBD2 on 5 matching bases. Trimming shortened V by 8 bases and J by 7 bases, and 8 bases separated the two germline ends. Germline V lookup: CDR1 SNHLY, CDR2 FYNNEI. The CDR3 is made up of 11 amino acids. DNA of the CDR3: TGTGCCAGCCGAGAGGGCGGGGAGCTGTTTTTT. Translated: CASREGGELFF.

This clone was counted a few times. This chain joins TRBV7-2 and TRBJ2-7, with D possibly being TRBD2 (7 bases). Germline-derived CDR1 and CDR2 are SGHTA and FQGNSA. The CDR3 totals 13 residues. V lost 8 bases and J lost 4, with 15 bases in between. The CDR3 spells CASQRGGKYEQYF. The CDR3 region has the DNA TGTGCCAGCCAGAGGGGGGGCAAATACGAGCAGTACTTC.

The chain has TRBV2 and TRBJ1-6; unclear D gene. The CDR3 covers 15 residues. The germline CDR1 and CDR2 sequences are SNHLY and FYNNEI. The V end lost 2 bases, the J end lost 4 bases, and 9 bases lay between the germline ends. The CDR3 is CASSESGYYNSPLHF. The CDR3 nucleotides read TGTGCCAGCAGTGAATCGGGTTATTATAATTCACCCCTCCACTTT.

The rearrangement joins TRBV10-1 to TRBJ2-7; 7 bases agree with TRBD1. The CDR3 has 13 amino acids. CDR1 is WNHNN and CDR2 is SYGVQD in the germline V gene (reference sequence). Trimming at V came to 8 bases and at J to 3 bases, leaving 7 bases not matched to a gene. The CDR3 coding sequence is TGCGCCAGCCCGACAGGGTCCAACTACGAGCAGTACTTC. Its protein is CASPTGSNYEQYF.

In its sample, this clone was seen a few times. V is TRBV29-1 and J is TRBJ1-1; a weak D match, TRBD1 (5 bases). This CDR3 contains 15 residues. With 4 bases removed from V and 2 bases from J, the gap between germline ends came to 17 bases. From germline, CDR1 is SQVTM and CDR2 ANQGSEA. The CDR3: CSVVGGTLGNTEAFF. In DNA, the CDR3 is TGCAGCGTTGTTGGAGGGACTTTGGGAAACACTGAAGCTTTCTTT.

This clone has a handful of counts. The CDR3 region is CASSVGTWGGTQETQYF. CDR3 DNA sequence: TGTGCCAGCAGCGTCGGAACTTGGGGCGGGACCCAAGAGACCCAGTACTTC. The chain joins TRBV9 to TRBJ2-5; a weak D match, TRBD2 (6 bases). The CDR3 spans 17 residues. Looked up from germline, CDR1 is SGDLS and CDR2 is YYNGEE. V was pared by 2 bases and J by 1 base, with 18 bases between.

This clone has a single count. The rearrangement links TRBV13 to TRBJ1-5, with D maybe TRBD1 (5 bases). The CDR3 runs 14 residues. Trimming removed 0 bases from V and 7 bases from J, with 10 bases in between. CDR1 PRHDT and CDR2 FYEKMQ come from the germline V gene (reference sequence). The CDR3 DNA sequence: TGTGCCAGCAGCTTAGGAGGGGCTGGACAGCCCCAGCATTTT. Residues: CASSLGGAGQPQHF.

The rearrangement uses TRBV10-3 and TRBJ2-7; 9 positions match TRBD1. There are 18 residues in the CDR3. The junction had 19 bases not matched to a gene; V was cut back by 4 bases and J by 6 bases. Per germline, CDR1 ENHRY and CDR2 SYGVKD. The CDR3 sequence is CAISGPESRTGAFSEQYF. The CDR3, as DNA: TGTGCCATCAGTGGACCCGAGAGCCGGACAGGGGCTTTTAGCGAGCAGTACTTC.

This clone was found once. The chain couples TRBV6-2 or TRBV6-3 to TRBJ2-7; D may be TRBD1 (5 bases). The germline CDR1 and CDR2 sequences are MNHEY and SVGEGT. The CDR3 sequence is 13 residues long. Deletions cut 5 bases from V and 7 bases from J, with 15 bases between. CDR3 coding DNA: TGTGCCAGCAGTCCCGTATGGGGCCAGGAGCAGTACTTC. Its protein product is CASSPVWGQEQYF.

This clone appeared once. This chain uses TRBV5-4 with TRBJ2-5; TRBD2 matches 15 bases. Unmatched junction bases numbered 4, after V lost 3 bases and J lost 4 bases. CDR1 is SGHNT and CDR2 is YYREEE in the germline V gene (reference sequence). The CDR3 consists of 16 residues. The CDR3 sequence is CASSWGLAGGGETQYF. The CDR3 bases are TGTGCCAGCAGCTGGGGACTAGCGGGAGGAGGAGAGACCCAGTACTTC.

The chain uses TRBV30 and TRBJ1-2; 10 nucleotides agree with TRBD1. Germline assignment: CDR1 GTSNPN and CDR2 SVGIG (reference sequence). V was pared by 6 bases and J by 6 bases, with 10 bases of the junction left unmatched. The CDR3 is 14 residues long. This CDR3 is CACNPGQGIHGYTF. The CDR3 bases are TGTGCCTGTAACCCGGGACAGGGGATTCATGGCTACACCTTC.

Only a few counts were recorded for this clone. The identical CDR3 is also encoded by other nucleotide sequences in the sample. This chain connects TRBV7-9 to TRBJ1-5; D remains unclear. CDR1 and CDR2 from the germline V gene are SEHNR and FQNEAQ (reference sequence). The V and J ends lost 5 bases and 3 bases respectively, with 8 bases between them. The CDR3 is 13 amino acids. The CDR3 region is CASSRDSNQPQHF. The DNA of the CDR3 is TGTGCCAGCAGCCGAGACTCCAATCAGCCCCAGCATTTT. Drawing the rest from reference TRBV7-9 and TRBJ1-5, the complete variable domain is DTGVSQNPRHKITKRGQNVTFRCDPISEHNRLYWYRQTLGQGPEFLTYFQNEAQLEKSRLLSDRFSAERPKGSFSTLEIQRTEQGDSAMYLCASSRDSNQPQHFGDGTRLSIL.

This clone was observed a single time. The chain joins TRBV7-9 to TRBJ2-3; TRBD2 is a possible D gene (5 bases). Trimming took off 0 bases at V and 1 base at J, with 5 bases between the two ends. CDR3 length equals 14 residues. The germline gives CDR1 SEHNR, CDR2 FQNEAQ (reference sequence). The CDR3 sequence: CASSLARGTDTQYF. The CDR3 DNA sequence: TGTGCCAGCAGCTTAGCGCGGGGCACAGATACGCAGTATTTT.

V and J are TRBV4-3 and TRBJ1-5; D is ambiguous. Germline lookup yields CDR1 LGHNA and CDR2 YSLEER. The CDR3 is 14 residues long. Trimming removed 0 bases from V and 0 bases from J, with 3 bases in between. The CDR3 DNA sequence: TGCGCCAGCAGCCAAGATAATAGCAATCAGCCCCAGCATTTT. Its translation: CASSQDNSNQPQHF.

This clone was seen more than once but under ten times. J is TRBJ1-5 and V is TRBV3-1 (or the pseudogene TRBV3-2), with D unresolved. Looked up from germline, CDR1 is LGHDT and CDR2 is YNNKEL (reference sequence). The CDR3 length is 16 residues. V lost 0 bases, J lost 2 bases, and 11 bases lay in between. The CDR3 bases are TGTGCCAGCAGCCAAGAACCGCCCGCAGGCAATCAGCCCCAGCATTTT. This gives the protein CASSQEPPAGNQPQHF.

CDR3 sequence reads: CAWNQLSYEQYF. Here the CDR3 DNA reads TGTGCCTGGAATCAACTCTCCTACGAGCAGTACTTC. The genes are TRBV30 and TRBJ2-7; D remains ambiguous. Germline V gene sequence: CDR1 GTSNPN, CDR2 SVGIG (reference sequence). The CDR3 loop spans 12 amino acids. V lost 4 bases, J lost 0 bases, and 7 bases lay in between.

The genes are TRBV10-3 and TRBJ2-6; 7 nucleotides line up with TRBD1. Germline V gene sequence: CDR1 ENHRY, CDR2 SYGVKD. Trimming took 10 bases from V and 1 from J; bases not matched to a gene: 10. The CDR3 spans 16 residues. CDR3 loop: CATRTPGQSGANVLTF. The CDR3 DNA reads as TGTGCCACGCGAACCCCGGGACAGTCTGGGGCCAACGTCCTGACTTTC.

V and J are TRBV10-1 and TRBJ2-7; no reliable D call. V was clipped by 3 bases and J by 3 bases, with 9 bases between them. CDR3 length equals 13 residues. Per germline, CDR1 WNHNN and CDR2 SYGVQD (reference sequence). CDR3 protein: CASSDTVFYEQYF. In DNA, the CDR3 is TGCGCCAGCAGTGATACGGTGTTCTACGAGCAGTACTTC.

A single count supports this clone. The J gene is TRBJ1-2, the V gene TRBV4-1, with 12 bases aligning to TRBD1. Per the germline V gene, CDR1 is MGHRA and CDR2 is YSYEKL. The V segment lost 4 bases and the J segment 7 bases; nucleotides outside the gene matches: 7. The CDR3 is made up of 15 amino acids. CDR3 bases: TGCGCCAGCAGCCCACCGGGACAGGGGGCGCCTGGCTACACCTTC. Translating gives CASSPPGQGAPGYTF.

This chain connects TRBV18 to TRBJ2-2, with 9 nucleotides matching TRBD2. The CDR3 is 18 residues long. Germline V CDR1 and CDR2: KGHSH, LQKENI. With 1 base clipped from V and 6 bases from J, the junction kept 12 bases outside the gene matches. CDR3 in amino acids: CASSPLGSGGPRSGELFF. The CDR3 nucleotides are TGTGCCAGCTCACCACTGGGTAGCGGGGGCCCGAGATCCGGGGAGCTGTTTTTT.

The chain combines TRBV28 with TRBJ1-5, with D uncertain. Germline lookup yields CDR1 MDHEN and CDR2 SYDVKM. The ends were cut back, 6 bases at V and 7 bases at J, with 22 bases in the middle. CDR3 length: 16 amino acids. The CDR3 DNA sequence: TGTGCCAGCAGCCCTCGTCGCACCACTATCGCCCAGCCCCAGCATTTT. It is translated as CASSPRRTTIAQPQHF.

This chain links TRBV29-1 with TRBJ1-1; 7 nucleotides agree with TRBD1. CDR3 length: 13 amino acids. V dropped 6 bases and J dropped 5; count of bases not matched to a gene: 9. CDR1 is SQVTM and CDR2 is ANQGSEA in the germline V gene. This CDR3 reads CSVSGQARTEAFF. In nucleotides, the CDR3 is TGCAGCGTCTCCGGACAGGCGAGGACTGAAGCTTTCTTT.

This clone has only a few counts. This chain connects TRBV5-5 to TRBJ1-5, with 8 bases fitting TRBD1. CDR3 length equals 17 residues. V trimming: 3 bases; J trimming: 6 bases; junction bases outside the gene matches: 14. CDR1 and CDR2 (germline): SGHKS, YYEKEE (reference sequence). The CDR3 protein is CASSSQTGTGASQPQHF. The CDR3 region has the DNA TGTGCCAGCAGCTCCCAAACCGGGACAGGAGCTAGTCAGCCCCAGCATTTT.

The chain couples TRBV15 to TRBJ2-3, with 12 bases matching TRBD2. Germline V lookup: CDR1 LNHNV, CDR2 YYDKDF (reference sequence). The CDR3 sequence is 18 residues long. Unmatched junction bases numbered 11, after V lost 4 bases and J lost 3 bases. The CDR3 DNA reads TGTGCCACCAGCAAGACAGGACTAGCGGGGCTGGAGACAGATACGCAGTATTTT. Translated, it gives CATSKTGLAGLETDTQYF.

This clone was seen a handful of times. V usage is TRBV18 and J usage is TRBJ1-1; TRBD1 is a possible D gene (6 bases). Germline V gives CDR1 KGHSH, CDR2 LQKENI. The CDR3 has 13 residues. V lost 3 bases and J 5 bases, leaving 10 bases between the germline ends. In DNA form, the CDR3 reads TGTGCCAGCTCACCCCAGGACAGAACTGAAGCTTTCTTT. Its protein is CASSPQDRTEAFF.